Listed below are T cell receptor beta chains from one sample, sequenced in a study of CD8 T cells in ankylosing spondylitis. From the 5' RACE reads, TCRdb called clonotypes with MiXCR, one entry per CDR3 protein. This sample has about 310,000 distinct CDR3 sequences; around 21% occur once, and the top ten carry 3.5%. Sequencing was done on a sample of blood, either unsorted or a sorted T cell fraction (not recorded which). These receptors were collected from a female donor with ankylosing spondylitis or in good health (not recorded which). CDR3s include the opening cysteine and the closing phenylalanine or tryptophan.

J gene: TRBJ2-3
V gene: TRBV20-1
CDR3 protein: CSARDSAGTDTQYF

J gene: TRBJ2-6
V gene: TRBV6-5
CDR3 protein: CASSYVGGASGANVLTF

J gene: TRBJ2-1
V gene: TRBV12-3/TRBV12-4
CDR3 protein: CASNGPYNEQFF

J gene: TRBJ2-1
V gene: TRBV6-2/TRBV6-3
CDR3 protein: CASSYGTLGNEQFF

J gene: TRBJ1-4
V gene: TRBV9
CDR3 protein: CATPGNEKLFF

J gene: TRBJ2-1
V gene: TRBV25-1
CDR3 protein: CASRTSGGMREQFF

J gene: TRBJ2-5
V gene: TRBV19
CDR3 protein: CASSIDLATSRQETQYF

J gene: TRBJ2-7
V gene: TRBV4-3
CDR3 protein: CASSWDRRSSYEQYF

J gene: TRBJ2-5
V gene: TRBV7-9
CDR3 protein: CASSFPPTETQYF

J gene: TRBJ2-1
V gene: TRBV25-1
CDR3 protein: CASSGLLPGRIYNEQFF

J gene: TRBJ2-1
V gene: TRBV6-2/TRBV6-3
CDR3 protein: CASMDGGSYNEQFF

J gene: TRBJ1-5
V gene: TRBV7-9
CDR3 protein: CASSFSPDQPQHF

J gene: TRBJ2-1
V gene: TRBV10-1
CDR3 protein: CASSPGLGNEQFF

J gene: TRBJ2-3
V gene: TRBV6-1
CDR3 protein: CASSEPRTARVDTQYF

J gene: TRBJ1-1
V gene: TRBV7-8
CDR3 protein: CASSPAKEAFF

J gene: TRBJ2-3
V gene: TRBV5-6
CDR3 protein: CASSLRPLGATDTQYF

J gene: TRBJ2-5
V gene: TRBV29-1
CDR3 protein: CSVDLAGLKETQYF

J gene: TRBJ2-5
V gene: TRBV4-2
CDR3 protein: CASSQDTAADGTQYF

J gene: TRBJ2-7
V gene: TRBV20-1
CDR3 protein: CCFWGQGPGQGRNEQYF

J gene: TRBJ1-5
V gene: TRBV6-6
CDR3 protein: CASSLDRVVHF

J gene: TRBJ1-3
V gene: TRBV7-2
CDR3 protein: CASSSNPDRQNF

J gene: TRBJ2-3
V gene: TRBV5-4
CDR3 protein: CASSVGGPGGRDTQYF

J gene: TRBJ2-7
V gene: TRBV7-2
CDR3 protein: CASSLASTGAYEQYF

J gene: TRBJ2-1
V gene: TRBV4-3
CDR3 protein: CASSWTSQNEQFF

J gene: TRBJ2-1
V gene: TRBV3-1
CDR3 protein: CASSQGPGTGAEDEQFF

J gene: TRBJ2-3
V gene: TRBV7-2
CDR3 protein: CASSPGPGDTQYF